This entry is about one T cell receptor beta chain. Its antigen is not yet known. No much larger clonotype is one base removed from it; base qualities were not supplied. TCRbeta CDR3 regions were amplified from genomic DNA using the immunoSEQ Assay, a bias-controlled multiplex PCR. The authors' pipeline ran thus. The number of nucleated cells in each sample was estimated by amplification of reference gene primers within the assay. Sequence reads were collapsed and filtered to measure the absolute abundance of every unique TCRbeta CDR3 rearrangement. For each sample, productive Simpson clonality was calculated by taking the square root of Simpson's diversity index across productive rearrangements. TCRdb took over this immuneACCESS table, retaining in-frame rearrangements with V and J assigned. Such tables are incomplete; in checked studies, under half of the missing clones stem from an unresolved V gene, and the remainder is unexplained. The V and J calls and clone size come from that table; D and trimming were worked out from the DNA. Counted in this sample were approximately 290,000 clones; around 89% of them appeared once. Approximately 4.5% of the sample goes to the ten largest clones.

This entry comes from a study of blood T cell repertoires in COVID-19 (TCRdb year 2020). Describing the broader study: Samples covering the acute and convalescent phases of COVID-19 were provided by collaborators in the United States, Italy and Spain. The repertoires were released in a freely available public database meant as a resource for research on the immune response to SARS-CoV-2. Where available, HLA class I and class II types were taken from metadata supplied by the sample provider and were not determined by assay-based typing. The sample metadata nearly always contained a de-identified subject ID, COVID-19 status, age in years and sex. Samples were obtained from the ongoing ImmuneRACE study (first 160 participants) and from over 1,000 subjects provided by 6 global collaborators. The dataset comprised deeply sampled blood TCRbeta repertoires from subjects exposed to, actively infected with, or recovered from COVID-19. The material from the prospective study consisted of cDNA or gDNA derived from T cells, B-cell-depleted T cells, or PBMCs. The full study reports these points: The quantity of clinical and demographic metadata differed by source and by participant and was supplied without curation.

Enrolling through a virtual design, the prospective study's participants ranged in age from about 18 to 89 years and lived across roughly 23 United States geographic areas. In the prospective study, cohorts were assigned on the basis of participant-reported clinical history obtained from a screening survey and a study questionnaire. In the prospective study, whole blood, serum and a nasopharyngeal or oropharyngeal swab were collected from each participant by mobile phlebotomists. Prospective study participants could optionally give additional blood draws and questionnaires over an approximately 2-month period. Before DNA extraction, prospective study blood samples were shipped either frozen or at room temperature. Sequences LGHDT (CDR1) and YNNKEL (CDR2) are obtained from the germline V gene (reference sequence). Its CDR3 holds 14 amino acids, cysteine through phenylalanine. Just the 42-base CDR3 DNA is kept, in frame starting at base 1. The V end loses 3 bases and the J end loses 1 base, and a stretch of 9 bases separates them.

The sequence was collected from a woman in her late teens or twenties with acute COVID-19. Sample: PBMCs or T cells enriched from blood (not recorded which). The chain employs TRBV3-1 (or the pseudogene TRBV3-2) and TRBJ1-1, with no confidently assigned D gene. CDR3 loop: CASSQVSGNTEAFF. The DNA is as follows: TGTGCCAGCAGCCAGGTATCGGGGAACACTGAAGCTTTCTTT.